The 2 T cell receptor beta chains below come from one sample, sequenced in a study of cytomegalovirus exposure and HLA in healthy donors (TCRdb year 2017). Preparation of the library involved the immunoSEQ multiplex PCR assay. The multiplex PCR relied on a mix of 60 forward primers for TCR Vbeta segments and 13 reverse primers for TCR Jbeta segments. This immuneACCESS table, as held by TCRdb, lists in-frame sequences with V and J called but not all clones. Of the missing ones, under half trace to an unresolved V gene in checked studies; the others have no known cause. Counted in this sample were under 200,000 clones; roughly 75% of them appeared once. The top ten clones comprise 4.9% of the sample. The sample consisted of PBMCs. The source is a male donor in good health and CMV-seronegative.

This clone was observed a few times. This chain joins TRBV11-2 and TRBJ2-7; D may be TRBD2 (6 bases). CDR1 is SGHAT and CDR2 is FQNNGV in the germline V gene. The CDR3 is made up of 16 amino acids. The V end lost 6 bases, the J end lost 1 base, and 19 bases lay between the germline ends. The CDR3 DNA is TGTGCCAGCAGTCAGGGTGGGACGGGACTTTCCTACGAGCAGTACTTC. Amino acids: CASSQGGTGLSYEQYF.

The CDR3 DNA sequence: TGTGCCAGCAGTCCCCCGGGAGCAACTAATGAAAAACTGTTTTTT. It codes for CASSPPGATNEKLFF. This chain connects TRBV6-6 to TRBJ1-4, with unresolved D. The CDR3 sequence is 15 residues long. Germline CDR1 MNHNY, CDR2 SVGAGI (reference sequence). The germline V and J ends were trimmed by 5 bases and 0 bases, with 10 bases remaining between them.